Listed below are T cell receptor beta chains from one sample, sequenced in a study of blood T cell repertoires in COVID-19. The method was immunoSEQ multiplex PCR; TCRdb's version includes in-frame clones alone and lacks a portion of them. The sample lists about 100,000 clones; around three quarters were seen once. Material for sequencing was peripheral blood. The receptors derive from a man aged 50 to 60 who had recovered from COVID-19. Each CDR3 is given with its conserved first and last residue. A D gene is named only where the DNA matches it firmly. A clone size is listed for some rows: how often the clone was seen (once, few, many), or a class if it is expanded.

>.|TRBJ1-3|.|TRBV10-3
CATSTGDSGNTIYF
TGTGCCACCTCGACAGGCGACTCTGGAAACACCATATATTTT
>.|TRBJ1-2|.|TRBV6-5
CASSYSIGRGRYGYTF
TGTGCCAGCAGTTACTCGATTGGCAGGGGTCGGTATGGCTACACCTTC
>.|TRBJ2-3|.|TRBV3-1/TRBV3-2
CASSQDLGGGDTQYF
TGTGCCAGCAGCCAAGATTTGGGGGGGGGCGATACGCAGTATTTT
>.|TRBJ2-5|.|TRBV27
CASSFRFRGIQETQYF
TGTGCCAGCAGTTTCCGGTTTCGAGGGATTCAAGAGACCCAGTACTTC
>.|TRBJ1-1|.|TRBV6-1
CASSEPRAGEAFF
TGTGCCAGCAGTGAACCAAGGGCAGGGGAAGCTTTCTTT
>.|TRBJ1-2|.|TRBV3-1/TRBV3-2
CASTYRENYGYTF
TGTGCCAGCACCTACAGGGAAAACTATGGCTACACCTTC
>.|TRBJ1-2|.|TRBV18
CASSVEVGPGYTF
TGTGCCAGCTCTGTCGAGGTCGGCCCGGGCTACACCTTC
>.|TRBJ1-5|.|TRBV24-1
CATSTRGGSNQPQHF
TGTGCCACCAGTACGAGGGGGGGAAGCAATCAGCCCCAGCATTTT
>.|TRBJ2-2|.|TRBV18
CASSPDRWDTGELFF
TGTGCCAGCTCACCAGACAGGTGGGACACCGGGGAGCTGTTTTTT
>.|TRBJ1-3|.|TRBV7-2
CASSLGFGGNTIYF
TGTGCCAGCAGCTTAGGATTCGGTGGAAACACCATATATTTT
>.|TRBJ2-2|.|TRBV3-1/TRBV3-2
CASSQEGVTGELFF
TGTGCCAGCAGCCAAGAGGGCGTGACCGGGGAGCTGTTTTTT
>many|TRBJ1-5|.|TRBV28
CASSSWAGWKSVNQPQHF
TGTGCCAGCAGTTCCTGGGCAGGGTGGAAGTCGGTAAATCAGCCCCAGCATTTT
>.|TRBJ2-7|.|TRBV5-1
CASSSLPGDNEQYF
TGCGCCAGCAGCTCGCTGCCCGGGGACAACGAGCAGTACTTC
>.|TRBJ2-3|TRBD2|TRBV2
CASRPWGGGGRVPDTQYF
TGTGCCAGCCGACCATGGGGGGGTGGCGGTCGGGTCCCAGATACGCAGTATTTT
>.|TRBJ2-7|.|TRBV7-3
CASSLERLSHEQYF
TGTGCCAGCAGCTTAGAAAGACTGTCCCACGAGCAGTACTTC
>.|TRBJ1-5|.|TRBV18
CASSTHATGVPQHF
TGTGCCAGCTCAACTCACGCGACAGGTGTTCCCCAGCATTTT
>.|TRBJ1-5|TRBD1|TRBV6-6
CASSFGQGRQPQHF
TGTGCCAGCAGCTTCGGACAGGGCAGGCAGCCCCAGCATTTT
>once|TRBJ1-1|.|TRBV30
CAWSRTVYTEAFF
TGTGCCTGGAGTAGGACAGTCTACACTGAAGCTTTCTTT
>.|TRBJ2-5|.|TRBV24-1
CATSDSGDLRETQYF
TGTGCCACCAGTGATTCGGGAGACCTTAGGGAGACCCAGTACTTC
>once|TRBJ2-3|.|TRBV2
CARNYRGTDTQYF
TGTGCCAGGAATTACAGGGGCACAGATACGCAGTATTTT
>.|TRBJ2-6|.|TRBV7-8
CASSLDGVQVWANVLTF
TGTGCCAGCAGCTTAGACGGGGTGCAGGTCTGGGCCAACGTCCTGACTTTC
>.|TRBJ1-2|TRBD1|TRBV11-2
CASSLGQGARDYGYTF
TGTGCCAGCAGCTTGGGACAGGGGGCGCGGGACTATGGCTACACCTTC
>.|TRBJ2-2|.|TRBV11-2
CASSLASGTLTGELFF
TGTGCCAGCAGCTTAGCTTCAGGGACTCTCACCGGGGAGCTGTTTTTT
>.|TRBJ1-1|TRBD1|TRBV6-5
CASIHRGGNTEAFF
TGTGCCAGCATTCACAGGGGGGGAAACACTGAAGCTTTCTTT
>.|TRBJ2-5|TRBD2|TRBV7-3
CASSSGLAETQYF
TGTGCCAGCAGCTCGGGACTAGCGGAGACCCAGTACTTC
>many|TRBJ2-1|.|TRBV6-5
CASFGGPYNEQFF
TGTGCCAGCTTCGGAGGGCCCTACAATGAGCAGTTCTTC
>.|TRBJ2-1|TRBD1|TRBV7-3
CASSRSLGGQGFNEQFF
TGTGCCAGCAGCCGATCCCTTGGAGGACAGGGGTTCAATGAGCAGTTCTTC
>.|TRBJ2-1|TRBD2|TRBV7-9
CASSFDLGLARNEQFF
TGTGCCAGCAGCTTCGACTTGGGACTAGCGAGGAATGAGCAGTTCTTC
>.|TRBJ1-5|.|TRBV27
CASSLLSGNQPQHF
TGTGCCAGCAGTTTATTGTCAGGCAATCAGCCCCAGCATTTT
>.|TRBJ2-1|TRBD2|TRBV7-2
CASSRTSGIGEQFF
TGTGCCAGCAGTCGGACTAGCGGGATAGGTGAGCAGTTCTTC